This entry features one T cell receptor beta chain sequence. Its antigen is still unknown. Other DNA variants within this sample encode the same CDR3. The sample is drawn from a study of CD8+ T cells in alopecia areata. Study-wide findings and caveats: Clonality was higher in lesional than normal scalp, especially in alopecia totalis/universalis.

Treatment here: oral pan-JAK inhibitor, 5-10 mg twice daily. Extraction of RNA preceded its reverse transcription into cDNA, which served as the sequencing template. The method was immunoSEQ multiplex PCR; TCRdb's version includes in-frame clones alone and lacks a portion of them. This sample carries about 120,000 clones, about three fifths of them seen once, and the ten largest clones take around 30%. The CDR3 has 11 residues. CDR1 and CDR2 (germline): SQVTM, ANQGSEA. Between the trimmed V and J ends, which lost 2 bases and 2 bases, there was a span of 3 bases. The chain has TRBV29-1 and TRBJ1-1; D unclear. Sequencing used CD8+ T cells sorted from blood, obtained at week 4, from a patient treated with tofacitinib. The sequence was collected from a human donor with alopecia areata. CDR3 coding DNA: TGCAGCGTTGAACTTAACACTGAAGCTTTCTTT. This codes for CSVELNTEAFF.